This TCR beta chain was recorded in a study (dated by TCRdb to about 2016). Receptor amplification or capture employed RT-PCR. The run used an Illumina MiSeq. TCRdb applied fastp at Q25 and MiXCR to the public reads, then kept only in-frame beta chains. Duplicate CDR3 protein sequences are folded into a single record with the most common DNA and genes. The sample table contains about 680,000 distinct CDR3 sequences; only one count was recorded for 11% to 15% of them. 3.6% of the sample belongs to the ten largest clones. This clonotype has only a few counts. Its specific antigen is unknown. It has no much larger one-base neighbor in the sample; base qualities were not kept. Material for sequencing was memory CD4+ T cells from blood. This sequence was found in a female donor in good health, serving as a healthy control.

CDR3 reads: CASSAPAGGGTYEQYF. The sequenced DNA: TGTGCCAGCAGCGCACCAGCGGGAGGGGGGACCTACGAGCAGTACTTC. Here the chain combines TRBV9 and TRBJ2-7, and TRBD2 aligns with 10 junction nucleotides. V is trimmed back by 3 bases and J by 2 bases, and the junction contains 8 bases that no gene match accounts for. There are 16 amino acids in the CDR3, from cysteine to phenylalanine inclusive. Only CDR3 DNA remains: 48 bases, in frame from the first base. The germline V gene specifies SGDLS as CDR1 and YYNGEE as CDR2.